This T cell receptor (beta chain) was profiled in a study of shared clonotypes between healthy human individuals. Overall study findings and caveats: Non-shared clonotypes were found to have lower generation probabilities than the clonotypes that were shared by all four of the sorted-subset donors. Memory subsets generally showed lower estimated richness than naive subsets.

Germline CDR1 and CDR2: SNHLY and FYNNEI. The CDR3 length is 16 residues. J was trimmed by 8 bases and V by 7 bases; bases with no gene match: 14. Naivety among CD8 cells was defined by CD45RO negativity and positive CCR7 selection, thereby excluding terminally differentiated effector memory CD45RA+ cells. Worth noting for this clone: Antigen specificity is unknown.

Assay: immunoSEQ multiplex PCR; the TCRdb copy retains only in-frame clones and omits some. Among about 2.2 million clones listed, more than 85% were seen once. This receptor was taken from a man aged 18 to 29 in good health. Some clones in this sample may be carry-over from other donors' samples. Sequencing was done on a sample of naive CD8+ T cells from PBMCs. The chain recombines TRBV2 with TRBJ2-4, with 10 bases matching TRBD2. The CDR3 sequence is CASKGNLEREGDIQYF. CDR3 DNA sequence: TGTGCCAGCAAGGGGAACCTAGAGCGGGAGGGCGACATTCAGTACTTC.